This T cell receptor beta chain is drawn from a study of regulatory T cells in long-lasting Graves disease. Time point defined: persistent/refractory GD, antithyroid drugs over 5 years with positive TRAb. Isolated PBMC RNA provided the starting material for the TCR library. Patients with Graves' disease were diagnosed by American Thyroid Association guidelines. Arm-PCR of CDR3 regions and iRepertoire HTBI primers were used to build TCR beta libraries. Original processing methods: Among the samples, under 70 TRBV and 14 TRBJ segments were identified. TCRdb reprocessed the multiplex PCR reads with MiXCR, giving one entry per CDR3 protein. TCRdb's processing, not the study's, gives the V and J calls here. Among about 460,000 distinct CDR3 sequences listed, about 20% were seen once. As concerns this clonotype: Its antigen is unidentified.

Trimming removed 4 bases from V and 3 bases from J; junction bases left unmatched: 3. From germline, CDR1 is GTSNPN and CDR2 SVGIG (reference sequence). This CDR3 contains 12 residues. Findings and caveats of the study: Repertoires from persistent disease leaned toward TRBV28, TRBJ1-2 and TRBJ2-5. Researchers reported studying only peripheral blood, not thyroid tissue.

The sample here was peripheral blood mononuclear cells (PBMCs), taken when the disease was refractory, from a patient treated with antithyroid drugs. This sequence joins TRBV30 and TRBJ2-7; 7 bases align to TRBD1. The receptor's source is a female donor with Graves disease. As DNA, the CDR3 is TGTGCCTGGAACCACAGGGGCTACGAGCAGTACTTC. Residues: CAWNHRGYEQYF.